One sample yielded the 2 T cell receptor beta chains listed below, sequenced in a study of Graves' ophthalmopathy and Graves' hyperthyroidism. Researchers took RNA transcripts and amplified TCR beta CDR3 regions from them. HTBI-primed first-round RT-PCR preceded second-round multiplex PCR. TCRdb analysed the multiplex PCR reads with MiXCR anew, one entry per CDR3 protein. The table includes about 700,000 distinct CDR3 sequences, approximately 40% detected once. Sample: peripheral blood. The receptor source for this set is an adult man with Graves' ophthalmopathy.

CDR3 DNA: TGCGCCAGCAGATATGACAGGATCTCCTACGAGCAGTACTTC. Its translation is CASRYDRISYEQYF. The J gene is TRBJ2-7, the V gene TRBV5-1; D possibly corresponds to TRBD1 (6 bases). The V end lost 5 bases, the J end lost 0 bases, and 12 bases lay between the germline ends. This CDR3 is 14 amino acids long. Germline V lookup: CDR1 SGHRS, CDR2 YFSETQ.

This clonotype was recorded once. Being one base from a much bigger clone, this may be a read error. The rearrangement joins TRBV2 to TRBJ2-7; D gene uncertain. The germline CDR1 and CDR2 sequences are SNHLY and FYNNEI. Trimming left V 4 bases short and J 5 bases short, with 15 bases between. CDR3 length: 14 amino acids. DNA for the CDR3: TGTGCCAGCAGTGGATCGGTAAGGGTCCACGAGCAGTACTTC. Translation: CASSGSVRVHEQYF.